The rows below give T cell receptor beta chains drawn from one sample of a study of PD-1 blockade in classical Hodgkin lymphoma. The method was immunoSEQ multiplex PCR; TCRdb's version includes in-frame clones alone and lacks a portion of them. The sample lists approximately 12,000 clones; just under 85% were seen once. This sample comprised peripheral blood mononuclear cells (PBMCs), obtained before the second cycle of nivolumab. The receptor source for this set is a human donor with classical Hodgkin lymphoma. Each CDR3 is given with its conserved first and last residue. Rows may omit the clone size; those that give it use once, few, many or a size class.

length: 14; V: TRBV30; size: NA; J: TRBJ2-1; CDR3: CACLLAGIYNEQFF
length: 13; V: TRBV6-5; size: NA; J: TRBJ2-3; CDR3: CASSSPGTDTQYF
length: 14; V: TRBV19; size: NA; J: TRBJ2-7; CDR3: CASSPRTDSYEQYF
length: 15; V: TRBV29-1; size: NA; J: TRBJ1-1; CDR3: CSVDGLGDTDTEAFF
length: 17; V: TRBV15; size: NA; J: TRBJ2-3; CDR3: CATSRDRGAGDSRTQYF
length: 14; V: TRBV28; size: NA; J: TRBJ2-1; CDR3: CATTPGAMFGEQFF
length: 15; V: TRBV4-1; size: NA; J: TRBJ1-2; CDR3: CASSPGFTGPYGYTF
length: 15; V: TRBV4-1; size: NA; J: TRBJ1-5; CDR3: CASSQQGQGAQPQHF
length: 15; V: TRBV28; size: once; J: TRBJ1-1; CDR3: CASIGRGHGNTEAFF
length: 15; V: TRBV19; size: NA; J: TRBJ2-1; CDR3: CASSANLLPYNEQFF
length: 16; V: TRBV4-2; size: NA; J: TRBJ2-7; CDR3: CASSQDRQGGPDEQYF
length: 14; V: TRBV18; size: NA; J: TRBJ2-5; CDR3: CASSPMGWEETQYF
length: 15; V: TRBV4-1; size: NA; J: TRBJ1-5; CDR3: CASSLSGHGNQPQHF
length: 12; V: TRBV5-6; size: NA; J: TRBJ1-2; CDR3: CASSLSSYGYTF
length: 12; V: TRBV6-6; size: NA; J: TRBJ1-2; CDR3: CASRTGEGGYTF
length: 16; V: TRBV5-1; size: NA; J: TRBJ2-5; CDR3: CASSPLPGLAQETQYF
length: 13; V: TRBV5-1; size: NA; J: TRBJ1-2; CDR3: CASGNDLNYGYTF
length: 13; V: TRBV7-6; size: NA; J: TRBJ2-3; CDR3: CASSLGLTDTQYF
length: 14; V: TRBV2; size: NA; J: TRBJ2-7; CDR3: CASSDGGLMYEQYF
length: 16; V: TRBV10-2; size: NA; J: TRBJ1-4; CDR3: CASSDPGSEDVEKLFF
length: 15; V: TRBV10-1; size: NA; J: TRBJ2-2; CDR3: CASSDSGRDTGELFF
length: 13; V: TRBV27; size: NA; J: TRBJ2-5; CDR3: CASSLGGGETQYF
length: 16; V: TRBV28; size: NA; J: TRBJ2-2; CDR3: CASSLGGAFPTGELFF
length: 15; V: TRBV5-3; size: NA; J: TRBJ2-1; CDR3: CARSLGLAGVDEQFF
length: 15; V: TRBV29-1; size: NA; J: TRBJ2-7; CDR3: CSVEDPRLGFYEQYF
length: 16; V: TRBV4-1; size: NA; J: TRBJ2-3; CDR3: CASSPGGGGGTYTQYF
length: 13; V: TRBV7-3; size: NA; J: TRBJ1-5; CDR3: CASAVGGDQPQHF
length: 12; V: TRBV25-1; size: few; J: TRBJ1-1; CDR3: CASSEAWEVAFF
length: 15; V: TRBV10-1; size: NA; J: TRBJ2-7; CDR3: CASSESGGGRYEQYF
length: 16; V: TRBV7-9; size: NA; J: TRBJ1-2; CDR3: CASSFSRRQGNYGYTF
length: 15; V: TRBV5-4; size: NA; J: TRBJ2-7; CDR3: CASREGLAGQYEQYF
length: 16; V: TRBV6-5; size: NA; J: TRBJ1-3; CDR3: CASSLNRASSGNTIYF
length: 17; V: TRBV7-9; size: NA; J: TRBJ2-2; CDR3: CASSLERPTRWSGELFF
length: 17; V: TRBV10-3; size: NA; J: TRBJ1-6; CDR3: CAIRGSRTGLGNSPLHF
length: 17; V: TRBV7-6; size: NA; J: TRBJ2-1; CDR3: CASSSLPGQGPLGEQFF
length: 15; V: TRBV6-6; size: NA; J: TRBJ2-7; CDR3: CASRNKLAGSYEQYF
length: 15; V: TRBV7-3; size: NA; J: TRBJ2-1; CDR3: CASSLKGDSYNEQFF
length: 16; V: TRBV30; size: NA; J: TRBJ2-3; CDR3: CAWSPGTLASTDTQYF
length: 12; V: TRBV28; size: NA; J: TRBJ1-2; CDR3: CASSRQGYGYTF
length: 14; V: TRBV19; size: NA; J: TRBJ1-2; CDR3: CASTIGQINYGYTF
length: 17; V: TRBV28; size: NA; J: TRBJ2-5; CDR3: CASSSGKDRGLPWTQYF
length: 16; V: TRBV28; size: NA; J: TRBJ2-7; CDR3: CASSHPRGTGFYEQYF
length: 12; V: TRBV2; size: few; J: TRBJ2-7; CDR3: CASGRTPYEQYF
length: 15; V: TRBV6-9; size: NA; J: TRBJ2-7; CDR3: CASSYFASGGYEQYF
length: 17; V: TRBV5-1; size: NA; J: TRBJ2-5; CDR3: CASSLALLGSGQETQYF
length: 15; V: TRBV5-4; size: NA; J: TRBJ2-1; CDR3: CASSLAASGINEQFF
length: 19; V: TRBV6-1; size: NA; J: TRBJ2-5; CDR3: CASSEASWTSGRGKETQYF
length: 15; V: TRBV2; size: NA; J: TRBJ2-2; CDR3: CASKIGTRNTGELFF